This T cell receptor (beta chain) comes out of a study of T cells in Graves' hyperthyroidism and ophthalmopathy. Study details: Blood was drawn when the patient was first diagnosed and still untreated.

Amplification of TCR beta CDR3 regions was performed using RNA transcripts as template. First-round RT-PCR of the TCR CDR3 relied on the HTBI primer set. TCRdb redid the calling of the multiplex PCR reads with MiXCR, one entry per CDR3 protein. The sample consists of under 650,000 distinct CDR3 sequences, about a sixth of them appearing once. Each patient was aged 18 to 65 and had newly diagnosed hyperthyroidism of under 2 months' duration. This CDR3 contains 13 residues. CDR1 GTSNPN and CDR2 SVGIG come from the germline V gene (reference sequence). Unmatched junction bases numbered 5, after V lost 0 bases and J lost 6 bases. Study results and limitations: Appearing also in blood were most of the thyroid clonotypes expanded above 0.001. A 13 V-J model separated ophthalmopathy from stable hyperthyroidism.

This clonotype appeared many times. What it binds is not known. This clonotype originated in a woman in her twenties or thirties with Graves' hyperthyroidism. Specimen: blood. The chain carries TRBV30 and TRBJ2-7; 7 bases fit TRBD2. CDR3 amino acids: CAWSVSTGGEQYF. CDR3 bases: TGTGCCTGGAGTGTATCGACGGGGGGCGAGCAGTACTTC.